These 22 T cell receptor beta chains share one sample of origin, sequenced in a study of CXCR3-negative and CXCR3-positive naive CD8 T cells. Study-level findings and limits: When CXCR3-positive naive cells were set against CXCR3-negative naive cells, the former had more hydrophobic TRB CDR3s.

No antigens are known for them. The TRB cDNA libraries were prepared by 5' RACE with UMI labels. TCRdb re-called the 5' RACE reads and gives one entry per CDR3 protein, without DNA. The sample has 55,000 to 65,000 distinct CDR3 sequences. The sequenced sample consisted of naive CXCR3+ CD8+ T cells from blood. The subset here: CD45RO-CCR7+CD27+CD95- naive CD8+ T cells expressing CXCR3 (TNR3+). These receptors came from a human donor in good health. Some clones in this sample may be carry-over from other donors' samples.

This chain links TRBV28 with TRBJ1-1; TCRdb picks TRBD1, but there is no DNA to check that call. This CDR3 spans 15 amino acids. CDR1 is MDHEN, CDR2 SYDVKM, per germline. CDR3 sequence reads: CASSSNNRLDTEAFF.

The rearrangement joins TRBV5-5 to TRBJ2-7; TCRdb indicates TRBD1, and absent DNA this call remains unverified. The CDR3 has 13 amino acids. The germline gives CDR1 SGHKS, CDR2 YYEKEE (reference sequence). The chain's CDR3 is CASSPGHRLEQYF.

The V and J genes are TRBV23-1 and TRBJ2-7; TCRdb indicates TRBD2, and absent DNA this call remains unverified. TRBV23-1 is treated as an ORF (open reading frame) with a function not yet certain. The CDR3 has 17 amino acids. The chain's CDR3 is CASSQSAGSVKSYEQYF.

This sequence joins TRBV18 and TRBJ1-2. The CDR3 contains 15 residues. The germline V gene encodes CDR1 KGHSH and CDR2 LQKENI. The CDR3 spells CASSPYPMDSYGYTF. The whole variable domain, remainder taken from reference TRBV18 and TRBJ1-2, is NAGVMQNPRHLVRRRGQEARLRCSPMKGHSHVYWYRQLPEEGLKFMVYLQKENIIDESGMPKERFSAEFPKEGPSILRIQQVVRGDSAAYFCASSPYPMDSYGYTFGSGTRLTVV.

The chain recombines TRBV20-1 with TRBJ2-1; TCRdb picks TRBD2, but there is no DNA to check that call. This CDR3 is 14 amino acids long. CDR1 is DFQATT and CDR2 is SNEGSKA in the germline V gene (reference sequence). The CDR3: CSAQTSGATNEQFF.

The V call is TRBV3-1, the J call TRBJ2-5; TCRdb lists TRBD2, though no DNA is available to test this call. This CDR3 is built from 15 residues. Germline CDR1 and CDR2: LGHDT and YNNKEL (reference sequence). This chain's CDR3 is CASSQDRLVTVTQYF.

This rearrangement joins TRBV6-5 to TRBJ1-1; TCRdb's assignment of TRBD1 cannot be checked, as there is no DNA. CDR3 length: 14 residues. Germline V lookup: CDR1 MNHEY, CDR2 SVGAGI. CDR3 amino acids: CASTFGTGETEAFF.

This chain joins TRBV27 and TRBJ2-7; TCRdb picks TRBD1, but there is no DNA to check that call. The germline V gene has CDR1 MNHEY and CDR2 SMNVEV (reference sequence). The CDR3 covers 16 residues. CDR3 in amino acids: CASSLSKGDGFYEQYF.

The genes are TRBV7-8 and TRBJ2-1; TCRdb calls TRBD1, which cannot be checked without DNA. The CDR3 runs to 13 residues. The germline V gene encodes CDR1 SGHVS and CDR2 FQNEAQ. CDR3 sequence: CASSSRAVNEQFF. Supplemented by reference TRBV7-8 and TRBJ2-1, the full variable domain reads GAGVSQSPRYKVAKRGQDVALRCDPISGHVSLFWYQQALGQGPEFLTYFQNEAQLDKSGLPSDRFFAERPEGSVSTLKIQRTQQEDSAVYLCASSSRAVNEQFFGPGTRLTVL.

The J gene is TRBJ2-1, the V gene TRBV6-5; TCRdb's D call, TRBD1, is unchecked because there is no DNA. Germline V lookup: CDR1 MNHEY, CDR2 SVGAGI. This CDR3 has 12 residues. The CDR3 loop is CASSPGGVEQFF.

The V call is TRBV6-2 or TRBV6-3, the J call TRBJ2-3; TCRdb's assignment of TRBD2 cannot be checked, as there is no DNA. Per the germline V gene, CDR1 is MNHEY and CDR2 is SVGEGT. The CDR3 totals 17 residues. The CDR3 loop reads CASSEETMDSSTDTQYF.

The chain uses TRBV6-2 or TRBV6-3 and TRBJ2-3; TCRdb reports TRBD2, a call that lacks DNA to check it against. Germline V gives CDR1 MNHEY, CDR2 SVGEGT. The CDR3 loop spans 16 amino acids. CDR3 region: CASSSLLAEDADTQYF.

The chain employs TRBV11-1 and TRBJ2-2. Germline CDR1 and CDR2: SGHAT and FQDESV (reference sequence). There are 16 residues in the CDR3. The CDR3 sequence is CASSLAGSTGTGELFF.

This CDR3 reads CATSREGAGRETQYF. The chain has TRBV15 and TRBJ2-5; the D gene TCRdb calls, TRBD1, cannot be checked with no DNA. This CDR3 is 15 amino acids long. Per germline, CDR1 LNHNV and CDR2 YYDKDF (reference sequence).

The V gene is TRBV7-2, the J gene TRBJ2-1; no DNA is available, so the TRBD2 call from TCRdb remains unchecked. The CDR3 runs 19 residues. Germline values: CDR1 SGHTA, CDR2 FQGNSA. The CDR3 region is CASSLAGPSGGFSYNEQFF.

The chain recombines TRBV20-1 with TRBJ2-7; TCRdb picks TRBD2, but there is no DNA to check that call. Per germline, CDR1 DFQATT and CDR2 SNEGSKA (reference sequence). This CDR3 is 12 amino acids long. CDR3 sequence reads: CSAPGREYEQYF.

The rearrangement links TRBV6-2 or TRBV6-3 to TRBJ1-2; absent DNA, TCRdb's TRBD1 call cannot be checked. This CDR3 region has 15 residues. In germline, CDR1 is MNHEY, CDR2 SVGEGT. CDR3 protein: CASSLDSPSTYGYTF.

V gene TRBV12-3 or TRBV12-4 combines with J gene TRBJ2-5; TCRdb designates TRBD2, a call that cannot be tested without DNA. The CDR3 covers 14 residues. Here the CDR3 reads CASSSPGLKETQYF.

The CDR3 reads CASSPGDYEQYF. The chain joins TRBV6-2 or TRBV6-3 to TRBJ2-7; TCRdb's assignment of TRBD1 cannot be checked, as there is no DNA. CDR3 length: 12 amino acids. CDR1 is MNHEY and CDR2 is SVGEGT in the germline V gene.

The rearrangement joins TRBV20-1 to TRBJ2-1; TCRdb proposes TRBD1, but this gene call is untestable without DNA. CDR1 is DFQATT, CDR2 SNEGSKA, per germline (reference sequence). The length of the CDR3 is 12 residues. This CDR3 is CSANLGDYEQFF.

This chain connects TRBV21-1 to TRBJ2-7. TRBV21-1 is listed as a pseudogene. The CDR3 consists of 12 residues. This chain's CDR3 is CASSKSLYEQYF.

This chain uses TRBV5-6 with TRBJ2-7. Germline V lookup: CDR1 SGHDT, CDR2 YYEEEE. The CDR3 extends over 11 amino acids. CDR3 loop: CASSFADEQYF.